This TCR beta chain comes out of a study of immune evolution from preneoplasia to lung adenocarcinoma. The germline V and J ends were trimmed by 5 bases and 1 base, with 9 bases remaining between them. Germline V CDR1 and CDR2: SGHTA, FQGNSA. CDR3 length: 14 amino acids. Profiling relied on immunoSEQ multiplex PCR, and the TCRdb table lists in-frame clones only, not all of them. The repertoire holds about 4,100 clones, with over 60% as singletons. Sequencing was carried out using FFPE adjacent normal lung tissue. The source of this sequence is a person aged 55-85 years with lung adenocarcinoma. This chain links TRBV7-2 with TRBJ2-1, with D possibly being TRBD1 or TRBD2 (5 bases each). In DNA, the CDR3 is TGTGCCAGCAGCCGGGACCGATCCTACAATGAGCAGTTCTTC. It codes for CASSRDRSYNEQFF. Supplemented by reference TRBV7-2 and TRBJ2-1, the full variable domain reads GAGVSQSPSNKVTEKGKDVELRCDPISGHTALYWYRQSLGQGLEFLIYFQGNSAPDKSGLPSDRFSAERTGGSVSTLTIQRTQQEDSAVYLCASSRDRSYNEQFFGPGTRLTVL.